This is a list of T cell receptor beta chains from one sample in a study of PD-L1 blockade in urothelial cancer. Generated by immunoSEQ multiplex PCR, the TCRdb table keeps only in-frame clones and is missing some. The data show some 40,000 clones, with roughly 80% seen just once and about 11% held by the top ten. The source was PBMCs, collected around atezolizumab (anti-PD-L1) treatment. Receptor source: a middle-aged man with urothelial cancer. Both conserved end residues are part of each CDR3. The order of the fields is clone size, D gene, J gene, V gene, CDR3 protein, CDR3 DNA. The D gene is left open where the match is weak. A row's size may be missing; if present it is once, few, many or a size class.

clone size: once
D gene: -
J gene: TRBJ1-2
V gene: TRBV19
CDR3 protein: CASSIVGREDGYTF
CDR3 DNA: TGTGCCAGTAGTATAGTAGGCAGGGAAGATGGCTACACCTTC

clone size: once
D gene: -
J gene: TRBJ1-4
V gene: TRBV11-3
CDR3 protein: CASSLVELNEKLFF
CDR3 DNA: TGTGCCAGCAGCTTGGTAGAGTTAAATGAAAAACTGTTTTTT

clone size: -
D gene: -
J gene: TRBJ2-2
V gene: TRBV5-5
CDR3 protein: CASSLGGRQDTGELFF
CDR3 DNA: TGTGCCAGCAGCTTGGGGGGTCGACAGGACACCGGGGAGCTGTTTTTT

clone size: few
D gene: -
J gene: TRBJ1-4
V gene: TRBV11-3
CDR3 protein: CASSFSLAGTNEKLFF
CDR3 DNA: TGTGCCAGCAGCTTTAGTCTTGCGGGAACTAATGAAAAACTGTTTTTT

clone size: -
D gene: TRBD2
J gene: TRBJ2-5
V gene: TRBV15
CDR3 protein: CATSRGGSLETQYF
CDR3 DNA: TGTGCCACCAGCAGAGGCGGGAGCTTAGAGACCCAGTACTTC

clone size: once
D gene: -
J gene: TRBJ2-3
V gene: TRBV6-7
CDR3 protein: CASSYDGQITDTQYF
CDR3 DNA: TGTGCCAGCAGTTACGATGGACAGATCACAGATACGCAGTATTTT

clone size: -
D gene: -
J gene: TRBJ1-5
V gene: TRBV27
CDR3 protein: CASGTWKDRKNQPQHF
CDR3 DNA: TGTGCCAGCGGAACGTGGAAGGACAGAAAGAATCAGCCCCAGCATTTT

clone size: -
D gene: TRBD1
J gene: TRBJ1-5
V gene: TRBV10-3
CDR3 protein: CAISESGQGVAQHF
CDR3 DNA: TGTGCCATCAGTGAGTCGGGGCAGGGGGTAGCCCAGCATTTT

clone size: -
D gene: TRBD2
J gene: TRBJ2-7
V gene: TRBV15
CDR3 protein: CATSVKAGTRNYEQYF
CDR3 DNA: TGTGCCACCAGCGTGAAAGCCGGGACTAGGAACTACGAGCAGTACTTC

clone size: -
D gene: -
J gene: TRBJ2-2
V gene: TRBV4-2
CDR3 protein: CASSQTRNLYGELFF
CDR3 DNA: TGTGCCAGCAGCCAAACCCGAAATCTCTACGGGGAGCTGTTTTTT

clone size: few
D gene: -
J gene: TRBJ2-1
V gene: TRBV4-2
CDR3 protein: CASSQDSVEGEQFF
CDR3 DNA: TGTGCCAGCAGCCAAGATTCAGTTGAGGGTGAGCAGTTCTTC

clone size: -
D gene: TRBD1
J gene: TRBJ2-3
V gene: TRBV4-2
CDR3 protein: CASSQGQGANTDTQYF
CDR3 DNA: TGTGCCAGCAGCCAGGGACAGGGGGCGAACACAGATACGCAGTATTTT

clone size: -
D gene: -
J gene: TRBJ2-7
V gene: TRBV14
CDR3 protein: CASSQEQRSYEQYF
CDR3 DNA: TGTGCCAGCAGCCAAGAACAGCGGTCCTACGAGCAGTACTTC

clone size: once
D gene: -
J gene: TRBJ2-5
V gene: TRBV5-1
CDR3 protein: CASSLGSHQETQYF
CDR3 DNA: TGCGCCAGCAGCTTGGGGAGCCACCAAGAGACCCAGTACTTC

clone size: once
D gene: TRBD2
J gene: TRBJ2-3
V gene: TRBV5-4
CDR3 protein: CAIRTSGISTDTQYF
CDR3 DNA: TGTGCCATCCGGACTAGCGGGATTTCTACAGATACGCAGTATTTT

clone size: -
D gene: TRBD2
J gene: TRBJ2-7
V gene: TRBV19
CDR3 protein: CASSASRLAGTEQYF
CDR3 DNA: TGTGCCAGTAGTGCGAGTAGACTAGCGGGAACCGAGCAGTACTTC

clone size: -
D gene: TRBD1
J gene: TRBJ1-1
V gene: TRBV6-7
CDR3 protein: CASRSGQVMNTEAFF
CDR3 DNA: TGTGCCAGCAGATCGGGACAGGTCATGAACACTGAAGCTTTCTTT